Each of the 23 T cell receptor beta chains below was sequenced from the same sample in a study of blood T cells in healthy people across ages. Using a J-beta primer mix together with a sample-barcoded 5' primer, a second PCR was run for about 7 to 12 cycles. TCRdb itself ran the 5' RACE reads through MiXCR, one entry per CDR3 protein. The repertoire includes over 1,500,000 distinct CDR3 sequences, about two fifths of them detected once, and about 21% sits in the top ten. The sequenced sample was blood. Receptors were obtained from a human donor in good health.

The chain uses TRBV20-1 and TRBJ1-1; 9 bases map to TRBD1. The germline gives CDR1 DFQATT, CDR2 SNEGSKA (reference sequence). Trimming removed 5 bases from V and 1 base from J; junction bases left unmatched: 5. This CDR3 is 14 amino acids long. The CDR3 loop reads CSAQRDRANTEAFF. The DNA of the CDR3 is TGCAGTGCTCAAAGGGACAGGGCGAACACTGAAGCTTTCTTT.

The rearrangement joins TRBV4-3 to TRBJ2-5, with TRBD2 identical over 9 bases. Germline values: CDR1 LGHNA, CDR2 YSLEER. The CDR3 loop spans 15 amino acids. J gave up 2 bases and V 4 bases, and 5 bases lay outside the gene matches. The CDR3 region has the DNA TGCGCCAGCAGCCGCATAACTAGCGGGCAAGAGACCCAGTACTTC. Its translation: CASSRITSGQETQYF.

The V gene is TRBV12-3 or TRBV12-4, the J gene TRBJ1-1; D perhaps matches TRBD1 (6 bases). The ends were cut back, 5 bases at V and 0 bases at J, with 28 bases in the middle. This CDR3 spans 20 amino acids. The CDR3: CASSETMLQGHYFMNTEAFF. The CDR3, as DNA: TGTGCCAGCAGTGAAACTATGCTACAGGGACATTATTTCATGAACACTGAAGCTTTCTTT.

Points on this clonotype: The junction and the germline gene differ at one end; a read error may be behind it. The V and J genes are TRBV12-3 or TRBV12-4 and TRBJ2-3, with D unclear. This CDR3 region has 12 residues. The CDR3 reads CASNLLKDTQYF. The CDR3 DNA follows: TGTGCCAGCAATTTACTTAAAGATACGCAGTATTTT.

The chain carries TRBV9 and TRBJ2-5; D gene unclear. Germline values: CDR1 SGDLS, CDR2 YYNGEE. CDR3 size: 13 residues. The germline V and J ends were trimmed by 3 bases and 8 bases, with 14 bases remaining between them. The CDR3 coding sequence is TGTGCCAGCAGCGAGATGGGTTCCGTCACCCAGTACTTC. Translation: CASSEMGSVTQYF.

The rearrangement uses TRBV5-1 and TRBJ1-4, with D possibly being TRBD1 (6 bases). Per the germline V gene, CDR1 is SGHRS and CDR2 is YFSETQ. V was cut by 0 bases and J by 7 bases, with 16 bases left in between. This CDR3 contains 16 residues. The CDR3 protein is CASSLDLQGVSEKLFF. In DNA, the CDR3 is TGCGCCAGCAGCTTGGATCTACAGGGAGTCTCTGAAAAACTGTTTTTT.

The chain uses TRBV5-1 and TRBJ2-5; TRBD1 matches 7 bases. The DNA end is more similar to TRBJ2-7, so the J call may be wrong. The germline CDR1 and CDR2 sequences are SGHRS and YFSETQ. This CDR3 is built from 14 residues. CDR3 sequence reads: CASSPGQASHEQYF. The CDR3 DNA sequence: TGCGCCAGCAGCCCCGGACAGGCATCCCACGAGCAGTACTTC.

This chain links TRBV7-2 with TRBJ2-7, with TRBD1 as a possible D gene (6 bases). The CDR3 consists of 14 residues. V dropped 7 bases and J dropped 3 bases, with 16 bases sitting between them. Germline V gene lookup returns CDR1 SGHTA and CDR2 FQGNSA. CDR3 nucleotide sequence: TGTGCCAGCACACCTGACAGGACTTACTACGAGCAGTACTTC. Its translation is CASTPDRTYYEQYF.

This sequence joins TRBV29-1 and TRBJ1-1, with D maybe TRBD1 (6 bases). Germline V CDR1 and CDR2: SQVTM, ANQGSEA. The CDR3 loop spans 18 amino acids. The germline V and J ends were trimmed by 5 bases and 2 bases, with 27 bases remaining between them. The CDR3: CSVRPRGITFDSNTEAFF. CDR3 DNA sequence: TGCAGCGTTAGGCCCAGGGGCATCACTTTCGACAGCAACACTGAAGCTTTCTTT.

The V call is TRBV20-1, the J call TRBJ2-7; 10 bases fit TRBD1. CDR3 length equals 14 residues. V lost 3 bases and J lost 2; bases outside the gene matches: 4. Germline V gives CDR1 DFQATT, CDR2 SNEGSKA (reference sequence). CDR3 sequence (DNA): TGCAGTGCTAGTCGACAGGGGGCCACCTACGAGCAGTACTTC. This translates into CSASRQGATYEQYF.

The chain is built from TRBV4-2 and TRBJ2-1, with 7 bases matching TRBD1. Germline V gene data show CDR1 as LGHNA and CDR2 as YNFKEQ. This CDR3 is built from 15 residues. Trimming at V came to 4 bases and at J to 4 bases, leaving 7 bases not matched to a gene. CDR3: CASSRPGQTYNEQFF. CDR3 in DNA: TGTGCCAGCAGCCGACCGGGACAGACTTACAATGAGCAGTTCTTC.

This clonotype was detected many times. The chain recombines TRBV29-1 with TRBJ2-7; either TRBD1 or TRBD2 may supply D (5 bases each). V gave up 7 bases and J gave up 5 bases, with 21 bases separating them. This CDR3 is 14 amino acids long. Per germline, CDR1 SQVTM and CDR2 ANQGSEA. The CDR3 bases are TGCAGCGCCGAGCCCTATCGCCGGGACCACGAGCAGTACTTC. This encodes CSAEPYRRDHEQYF.

The J gene is TRBJ1-2, the V gene TRBV20-1; D is unclear. CDR3 length: 11 residues. Germline CDR1 reads DFQATT; CDR2 reads SNEGSKA (reference sequence). V was pared by 4 bases and J by 4 bases, with 7 bases between. For the CDR3, the DNA is TGCAGTGCTATTCCCCGCTATGGCTACACCTTC. Its translation is CSAIPRYGYTF.

This clonotype was detected a few times. This sequence joins TRBV7-2 and TRBJ2-5; tentatively, D is TRBD2 (6 bases). The germline gives CDR1 SGHTA, CDR2 FQGNSA. Trimming removed 1 base at V and 4 bases at J, with 19 bases between. The CDR3 has 17 amino acids. The CDR3 loop is CASSLGTKGSNGETQYF. As DNA, the CDR3 is TGTGCCAGCAGCTTAGGGACTAAGGGTTCCAATGGAGAGACCCAGTACTTC. Full variable domain (remainder filled in from reference TRBV7-2 and TRBJ2-5): GAGVSQSPSNKVTEKGKDVELRCDPISGHTALYWYRQSLGQGLEFLIYFQGNSAPDKSGLPSDRFSAERTGGSVSTLTIQRTQQEDSAVYLCASSLGTKGSNGETQYFGPGTRLLVL.

This clonotype has more than one count but fewer than ten. The CDR3 loop is CASSLGRPSETQYF. The CDR3 region has the DNA TGTGCCAGCAGCTTGGGTCGGCCCTCAGAGACCCAGTACTTC. This rearrangement joins TRBV5-8 to TRBJ2-5, with D unresolved. The CDR3 loop spans 14 amino acids. The V gene's germline CDR1 is SGHTS and CDR2 YDEGEE. Trimming removed 0 bases at V and 4 bases at J, with 10 bases between.

This clonotype came up a few times. The V and J genes are TRBV7-2 and TRBJ2-1; the D is unclear. V was trimmed by 2 bases and J by 1 base, leaving 15 bases between them. From germline, CDR1 is SGHTA and CDR2 FQGNSA. The length of the CDR3 is 17 residues. CDR3 in amino acids: CASSLMPPMTSYNEQFF. CDR3 DNA: TGTGCCAGCAGCTTAATGCCCCCGATGACGTCCTACAATGAGCAGTTCTTC.

This clonotype has more than one count but fewer than ten. The V call is TRBV5-1, the J call TRBJ2-1, with D perhaps TRBD1 (6 bases). V lost 3 bases and J 7 bases, leaving 20 bases between the germline ends. This CDR3 spans 16 amino acids. CDR1 and CDR2 from the germline V gene are SGHRS and YFSETQ. CDR3 coding DNA: TGCGCCAGCAGCTCACAGGGTTTGGGGACCTGGAATGAGCAGTTCTTC. Translation gives CASSSQGLGTWNEQFF.

This clonotype was counted a few times. The rearrangement uses TRBV20-1 and TRBJ2-7; a possible D gene is TRBD1 (6 bases). This CDR3 region has 15 residues. Germline V gene data show CDR1 as DFQATT and CDR2 as SNEGSKA (reference sequence). V lost 1 base and J lost 0, with 13 bases in between. This CDR3 is CSARALPGDSYEQYF. CDR3 bases: TGCAGTGCTAGAGCATTACCAGGGGACTCCTACGAGCAGTACTTC.

The chain joins TRBV3-1 to TRBJ2-3; D is unresolved. In germline, CDR1 is LGHDT, CDR2 YNNKEL (reference sequence). The CDR3 length is 14 residues. V lost 2 bases and J 1 base, leaving 7 bases between the germline ends. In nucleotides, the CDR3 is TGTGCCAGCAGCCAAATACCTCGCACAGATACGCAGTATTTT. Translating gives CASSQIPRTDTQYF.

The chain uses TRBV11-2 and TRBJ2-6, with no clear D. Trimming shortened V by 5 bases and J by 2 bases, and 10 bases separated the two germline ends. The CDR3 totals 15 residues. The germline V gene encodes CDR1 SGHAT and CDR2 FQNNGV. The CDR3 loop is CASSKTLTGANVLTF. For the CDR3, the DNA is TGTGCCAGCAGCAAAACTTTAACTGGGGCCAACGTCCTGACTTTC.

This chain joins TRBV3-1 and TRBJ2-5; 12 bases line up with TRBD1. V was clipped by 4 bases and J by 4 bases; unmatched bases: 13. The germline V gene encodes CDR1 LGHDT and CDR2 YNNKEL (reference sequence). The CDR3 runs 18 residues. DNA for the CDR3: TGTGCCAGCAGCCCTGTCCCGGGACAGGGGGCGCCGGGAGAGACCCAGTACTTC. Translation: CASSPVPGQGAPGETQYF.

This clonotype was recorded once. The chain uses TRBV20-1 and TRBJ1-6, with TRBD1 matching 7 bases. V lost 0 bases, J lost 7 bases, and 6 bases stayed unmatched. CDR3 length equals 15 residues. CDR1 is DFQATT and CDR2 is SNEGSKA in the germline V gene (reference sequence). DNA of the CDR3: TGCAGTGCTAGAGACCCCGGACAGGCAAATTCACCCCTCCACTTT. This encodes CSARDPGQANSPLHF.

The DNA of the CDR3 is TGCGCCAGCAGCATCCAACCCTCTGGGGGTGAGCAGTTCTTC. Protein sequence: CASSIQPSGGEQFF. This chain links TRBV5-1 with TRBJ2-1; D possibly uses TRBD1 or TRBD2 (5 bases each). V lost 4 bases and J lost 9, with 17 bases in between. Germline CDR1 and CDR2: SGHRS and YFSETQ. CDR3 size: 14 residues.